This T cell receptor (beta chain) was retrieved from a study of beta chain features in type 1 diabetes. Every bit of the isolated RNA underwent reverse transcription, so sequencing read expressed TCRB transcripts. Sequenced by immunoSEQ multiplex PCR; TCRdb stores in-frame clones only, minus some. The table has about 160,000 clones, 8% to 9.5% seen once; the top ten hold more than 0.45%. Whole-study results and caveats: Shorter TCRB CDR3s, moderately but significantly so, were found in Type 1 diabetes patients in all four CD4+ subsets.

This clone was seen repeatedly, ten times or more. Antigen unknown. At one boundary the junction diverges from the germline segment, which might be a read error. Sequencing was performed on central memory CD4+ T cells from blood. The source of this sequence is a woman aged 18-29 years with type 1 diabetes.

This CDR3 reads CASSRAAGPYPNEQFF. Written as DNA, the CDR3 is TGTGCTAGCAGCCGCGCAGCGGGCCCCTACCCCAATGAGCAGTTCTTC. The chain employs TRBV7-7 and TRBJ2-1, with D maybe TRBD2 (6 bases). From germline, CDR1 is SSHAT and CDR2 FNYEAQ (reference sequence). The CDR3 covers 16 residues.